This T cell receptor (beta chain) was recorded in a study of T cells in Graves' hyperthyroidism and ophthalmopathy. General study results and limits: Most thyroid clonotypes expanded above 0.001 were also detected in blood.

Diagnosis rested on symptoms, serum thyroxine and TRAb, thyroid ultrasound, and orbital computed tomography. V was pared by 0 bases and J by 6 bases, with 8 bases between. CDR1 SQVTM and CDR2 ANQGSEA come from the germline V gene. The CDR3 spans 12 residues. With respect to this clonotype: No antigen is known for it.

There were TCR beta CDR3 regions amplified from RNA transcripts. Researchers ran a first-round RT-PCR on the TCR CDR3 using the HTBI primer set. A single record per CDR3 protein comes from TCRdb applying MiXCR to the multiplex PCR reads. The table lists roughly 500,000 distinct CDR3 sequences, about 46% of them singletons. This chain uses TRBV29-1 with TRBJ1-2; no reliable D call. Material for sequencing was peripheral blood or thyroid tissue (not recorded which). The sequence was collected from an adult woman with Graves' disease, either hyperthyroidism or ophthalmopathy (not recorded which). CDR3 loop: CSVEDPSDGYTF. The CDR3 DNA is TGCAGCGTTGAAGACCCCTCGGATGGCTACACCTTC.